The sequence of this T cell receptor (beta chain) was determined in a study of shared clonotypes between healthy human individuals. The CDR3 is 18 amino acids. With 8 bases removed from V and 4 bases from J, the gap between germline ends came to 29 bases. From germline, CDR1 is SNHLY and CDR2 FYNNEI. There are a few counts of this clone. Its target is unknown. TCRdb's copy holds only in-frame clones and misses some; the assay was immunoSEQ multiplex PCR. The sample includes over 850,000 clones, around 78% of them seen just once. Overall study results and limits: Relative to their counterparts shared across all four donors, non-shared clonotypes exhibited diminished generation probabilities.

This TCR was recovered from a man aged 18 to 30 in good health. Some clones in this sample may be carry-over from other donors' samples. Sequenced material: memory CD4+ T cells from PBMCs. The subset was: CD45RA-negative fraction. The J gene is TRBJ1-1, the V gene TRBV2, with D perhaps TRBD1 (5 bases). This chain's CDR3 is CASDGVSEAEGSSTEAFF. CDR3 coding DNA: TGTGCCAGCGACGGGGTTTCCGAGGCAGAGGGGAGTTCCACTGAAGCTTTCTTT.